This T cell receptor (beta chain) was recovered during a study of technical replicates of blood from several donors. Libraries were prepared by immunoSEQ multiplex PCR; TCRdb keeps only in-frame clonotypes and omits some of them. The repertoire includes over 50,000 clones, around 87% of them detected once, and 5% to 6.5% sits in the top ten. V lost 5 bases and J 5 bases, leaving 9 bases between the germline ends. The CDR3 spans 11 residues. Germline V lookup: CDR1 DFQATT, CDR2 SNEGSKA (reference sequence). The clonotype originates from a human donor in good health. Some clones in this sample may be carry-over from other donors' samples. This chain uses TRBV20-1 with TRBJ1-1, with D possibly being TRBD1 (5 bases). The sequencing sample was made of PBMCs. The CDR3 spells CSASTDTEAFF. In nucleotides, the CDR3 is TGCAGTGCTTCGACAGATACTGAAGCTTTCTTT.